This TCR beta chain was documented in a study of CD8+ T cells in alopecia areata. Background on the study: Treated patients were scored for severity by percent of scalp affected. General observations from the study: Having one nonresponder leaves uncertain how baseline CD8+ expansion relates to response.

In the case of this clone: The antigen is not known.

RNA, once extracted, was reverse transcribed into cDNA for use as the sequencing template. Assay used: immunoSEQ multiplex PCR; TCRdb lists only in-frame clones, some missing. The sample contains 90,000 to 130,000 clones, roughly three fifths of which appear only once. Treatment given: oral pan-JAK inhibitor, 5-10 mg twice daily. The study team obtained lesional scalp punch biopsies and peripheral blood from alopecia areata patients. CDR1 MNHNS and CDR2 SASEGT come from the germline V gene. The CDR3 loop spans 15 amino acids. V lost 0 bases, J lost 1 base, and 0 bases stayed unmatched. The sequence was collected from a human donor with alopecia areata. J is TRBJ2-3 and V is TRBV6-1, with 8 bases aligning to TRBD2. Sequenced material: CD8+ T cells sorted from blood, taken at week 24, from a patient treated with tofacitinib. The CDR3 DNA follows: TGTGCCAGCAGTGAAGCAGCGGGGGGCACAGATACGCAGTATTTT. Its translation is CASSEAAGGTDTQYF.